This T cell receptor (beta chain) was retrieved from a study of cytomegalovirus exposure and HLA in healthy donors. Healthy bone marrow donors made up the donor group. The PCR made use of 60 Vbeta and 13 Jbeta primers. Only in-frame clones appear in the TCRdb table, and some are missing; sequencing was by immunoSEQ multiplex PCR. The sample yields around 120,000 clones, approximately 80% seen once. The TCR was taken from a girl aged 2-10 years in good health and CMV-seronegative. The sequencing sample was made of PBMCs.

The CDR3 here is CASSYTLAEQFF. For the CDR3, the DNA is TGCGCCAGCAGCTATACCCTAGCGGAGCAGTTCTTC. The chain has TRBV5-1 and TRBJ2-1; a weak D match, TRBD2 (6 bases). The V gene lost 3 bases and the J gene lost 10 bases, with 11 bases spanning the gap. The CDR3 consists of 12 residues. The germline CDR1 and CDR2 sequences are SGHRS and YFSETQ. The whole variable domain, filled in from reference TRBV5-1 and TRBJ2-1, reads KAGVTQTPRYLIKTRGQQVTLSCSPISGHRSVSWYQQTPGQGLQFLFEYFSETQRNKGNFPGRFSGRQFSNSRSEMNVSTLELGDSALYLCASSYTLAEQFFGPGTRLTVL.